This T cell receptor (beta chain) was found in a study of shared clonotypes between healthy human individuals. Sequencing used immunoSEQ multiplex PCR; TCRdb keeps in-frame clones, though not all of them. Altogether over 1.4 million clones are present, around 97% being singletons, with the ten largest covering approximately 1.1%. CD4+ cells underwent separation, giving CD45RA+ naive and CD45RA-negative memory subsets. Sequencing input: naive CD4+ T cells sorted from blood. Noted subset: CD45RA+ positively selected. The source is a man between 25 and 39 years old in good health.

CDR3: CASSGIPGQGNYGYTF. CDR3 bases: TGCGCCAGCAGCGGGATTCCGGGACAGGGTAACTATGGCTACACCTTC. The rearrangement uses TRBV5-1 and TRBJ1-2; 9 bases match TRBD1. Germline values: CDR1 SGHRS, CDR2 YFSETQ. The junction had 8 bases not matched to a gene; V was cut back by 4 bases and J by 1 base. The CDR3 loop spans 16 amino acids.